This T cell receptor beta chain was captured by sequencing in a study of control samples from healthy donors and cancer patients. Repertoires were generated with immunoSEQ multiplex PCR, while TCRdb's copy carries only in-frame clones and drops some. The table lists fewer than 500,000 clones, 80% to 95% of them singletons. The germline gives CDR1 SGDLS, CDR2 YYNGEE. Trimming stripped 0 bases from V and 1 base from J, with 11 bases between. This CDR3 is built from 16 residues. Sequenced: PBMCs. This clonotype was obtained from a man aged 35 to 55 with head and neck cancer. V usage is TRBV9 and J usage is TRBJ1-5; maybe TRBD1 (6 bases). CDR3 coding DNA: TGTGCCAGCAGCGTAGACAGGGCCCCGAGCAATCAGCCCCAGCATTTT. Translated, it gives CASSVDRAPSNQPQHF.